The 6 T cell receptor beta chains below were found in one sample sequenced in a study of blood T cell repertoires in COVID-19. The data were produced by immunoSEQ multiplex PCR, yet TCRdb's version contains in-frame clones alone and is incomplete. The repertoire holds roughly 200,000 clones, with around 86% as singletons. Source material: peripheral blood. The receptor source for this set is an elderly woman with COVID-19, enrolled during active disease.

Notes on this clone: This same CDR3 is encoded by further DNA sequences in the sample. The J gene is TRBJ2-3, the V gene TRBV9; TRBD2 matches at 7 bases. V lost 0 bases, J lost 3 bases, and 4 bases stayed unmatched. Germline lookup yields CDR1 SGDLS and CDR2 YYNGEE. The CDR3 contains 15 residues. The CDR3 coding sequence is TGTGCCAGCAGCGTAGGAGGGCGGGGGACAGATACGCAGTATTTT. Its protein product is CASSVGGRGTDTQYF.

This clone was seen just once. V is TRBV19 and J is TRBJ2-2; 12 nucleotides align to TRBD2. V shed 11 bases, J shed 7 bases, and the junction held 14 bases outside the gene matches. This CDR3 has 16 residues. Germline CDR1 reads LNHDA; CDR2 reads SQIVND (reference sequence). This CDR3 reads CAAGIRTSGKGGELFF. CDR3 coding DNA: TGTGCCGCCGGAATAAGGACTAGCGGGAAGGGCGGGGAGCTGTTTTTT.

The rearrangement links TRBV28 to TRBJ1-5; 10 bases align to TRBD1. CDR1 is MDHEN, CDR2 SYDVKM, per germline. The CDR3 covers 14 residues. V lost 6 bases and J lost 4; bases outside the gene matches: 3. The CDR3 DNA reads as TGTGCCAGCAGGACGGGACAGGGGAATCAGCCCCAGCATTTT. Translation: CASRTGQGNQPQHF.

The chain carries TRBV5-1 and TRBJ1-1; D not certain. The germline V gene encodes CDR1 SGHRS and CDR2 YFSETQ. Trimming shortened V by 1 base and J by 5 bases, and 12 bases separated the two germline ends. CDR3 length: 14 amino acids. Here the CDR3 reads CASSLISLKTEAFF. The CDR3 DNA follows: TGCGCCAGCAGCTTGATAAGTCTAAAGACTGAAGCTTTCTTT. Looking up the rest from reference TRBV5-1 and TRBJ1-1 gives the full variable domain: KAGVTQTPRYLIKTRGQQVTLSCSPISGHRSVSWYQQTPGQGLQFLFEYFSETQRNKGNFPGRFSGRQFSNSRSEMNVSTLELGDSALYLCASSLISLKTEAFFGQGTRLTVV.

CDR3 residues: CASSQDSPGRLAGELFF. CDR3 bases: TGCGCCAGCAGCCAAGATTCCCCCGGGAGATTAGCCGGGGAGCTGTTTTTT. The rearrangement links TRBV4-1 to TRBJ2-2, with D perhaps TRBD2 (6 bases). Trimming took 0 bases from V and 6 from J, leaving 17 bases between them. Germline V lookup: CDR1 MGHRA, CDR2 YSYEKL. The CDR3 is made up of 17 amino acids.

The chain employs TRBV6-5 and TRBJ2-7; the match to TRBD1 covers 7 bases. V lost 6 bases to trimming and J lost 0 bases; unmatched junction nucleotides: 5. The germline V gene encodes CDR1 MNHEY and CDR2 SVGAGI. This CDR3 contains 14 residues. The CDR3 sequence: CASSSDRSSYEQYF. CDR3 coding DNA: TGTGCCAGCAGCTCGGACAGGAGCTCCTACGAGCAGTACTTC.